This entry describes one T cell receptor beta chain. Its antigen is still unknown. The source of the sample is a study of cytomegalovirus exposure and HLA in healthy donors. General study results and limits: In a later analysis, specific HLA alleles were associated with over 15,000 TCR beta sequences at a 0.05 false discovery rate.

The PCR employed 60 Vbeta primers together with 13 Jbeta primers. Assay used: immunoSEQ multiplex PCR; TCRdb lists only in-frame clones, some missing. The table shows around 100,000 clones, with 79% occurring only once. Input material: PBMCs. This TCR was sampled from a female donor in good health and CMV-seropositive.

CDR3 nucleotide sequence: TGTGCCAGCAGCCCCAGACAGGGCCCCTCCTACGAGCAGTACTTC. Amino acids: CASSPRQGPSYEQYF. The chain has TRBV7-7 and TRBJ2-7, with 7 bases aligning to TRBD1. Trimming at V came to 5 bases and at J to 0 bases, leaving 7 bases not matched to a gene. There are 15 residues in the CDR3. Germline lookup yields CDR1 SSHAT and CDR2 FNYEAQ (reference sequence).